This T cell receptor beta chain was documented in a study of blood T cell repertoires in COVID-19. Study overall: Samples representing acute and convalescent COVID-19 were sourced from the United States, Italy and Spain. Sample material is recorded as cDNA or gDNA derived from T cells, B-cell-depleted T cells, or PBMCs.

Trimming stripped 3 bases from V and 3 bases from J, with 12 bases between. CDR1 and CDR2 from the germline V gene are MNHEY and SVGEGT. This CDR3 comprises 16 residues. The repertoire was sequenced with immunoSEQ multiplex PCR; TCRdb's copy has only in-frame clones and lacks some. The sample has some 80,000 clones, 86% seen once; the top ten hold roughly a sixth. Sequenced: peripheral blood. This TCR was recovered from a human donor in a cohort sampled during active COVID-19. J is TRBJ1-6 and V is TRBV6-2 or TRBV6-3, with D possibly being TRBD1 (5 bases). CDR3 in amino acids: CASSYLRTSYNSPLHF. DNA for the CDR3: TGTGCCAGCAGTTATCTTCGGACAAGCTATAATTCACCCCTCCACTTT.